Below are 29 T cell receptor beta chains sequenced from a single sample in a study of identical twins. Using its own MiXCR run on the 5' RACE reads, TCRdb lists one record per CDR3 protein. The sample includes more than 400,000 distinct CDR3 sequences, roughly 15% of them seen just once. The sample was also reused in another study, on yellow fever vaccine responses in identical twins.

Sequencing was done on a sample of CD4+ T cells sorted from blood. The receptor source for this set is a woman under 30 in good health.

The chain uses TRBV7-9 and TRBJ2-1; 14 nucleotides line up with TRBD2. The CDR3 is 16 residues long. V lost 5 bases, J lost 9 bases, and 9 bases stayed unmatched. Germline assignment: CDR1 SEHNR and CDR2 FQNEAQ (reference sequence). The CDR3 DNA is TGTGCCAGCAGCCGACAGGGACTAGCGGGAGCCAGTGAGCAGTTCTTC. Protein product: CASSRQGLAGASEQFF.

This clonotype was detected a few times. This chain joins TRBV3-1 and TRBJ2-3; no clear D gene. Germline V gene data show CDR1 as LGHDT and CDR2 as YNNKEL (reference sequence). V was shortened by 5 bases and J by 2 bases, with 14 bases between the two germline ends. The CDR3 runs to 15 residues. The CDR3 nucleotides are TGTGCCAGCAGCACCGGGTCCGCCTCCACAGATACGCAGTATTTT. Translating it yields CASSTGSASTDTQYF.

This clonotype was counted a few times. This chain connects TRBV12-3 or TRBV12-4 to TRBJ2-5, with D unclear. The V and J ends lost 1 base and 5 bases respectively, with 11 bases between them. This CDR3 contains 14 residues. CDR3 sequence reads: CASSLGVVGETQYF. The DNA of the CDR3 is TGTGCCAGCAGTTTAGGAGTCGTGGGGGAGACCCAGTACTTC.

This clonotype showed up just a few times. The chain combines TRBV5-1 with TRBJ2-4, with 7 nucleotides matching TRBD1. Germline V gene data show CDR1 as SGHRS and CDR2 as YFSETQ. The J segment lost 3 bases and the V segment lost 1 base, leaving 4 bases of the junction unmatched. There are 15 residues in the CDR3. CDR3 amino acids: CASSLYGTDKNIQYF. The CDR3 DNA reads as TGCGCCAGCAGCTTGTATGGGACAGACAAAAACATTCAGTACTTC.

A single count supports this clonotype. The chain has TRBV20-1 and TRBJ2-3; 9 bases agree with TRBD2. The CDR3 length is 17 residues. J was trimmed by 4 bases and V by 0 bases; bases with no gene match: 11. Per the germline V gene, CDR1 is DFQATT and CDR2 is SNEGSKA (reference sequence). The CDR3 spells CSARESGLAFRSDTQYF. As DNA, the CDR3 is TGCAGTGCTAGAGAGAGCGGACTAGCGTTTAGGTCAGATACGCAGTATTTT.

This chain links TRBV9 with TRBJ2-1; D tentatively fits TRBD1 or TRBD2 (5 bases each). V was trimmed by 0 bases and J by 7 bases, leaving 11 bases between them. Germline assignment: CDR1 SGDLS and CDR2 YYNGEE. CDR3 length: 14 residues. CDR3 sequence: CASSVGGRENEQFF. The CDR3 coding sequence is TGTGCCAGCAGCGTAGGGGGCAGGGAGAATGAGCAGTTCTTC.

The chain has TRBV12-3 or TRBV12-4 and TRBJ1-5; D is ambiguous. The CDR3 is made up of 12 amino acids. V shed 6 bases and J shed 7 bases, with 10 bases lying between them. The CDR3, as DNA: TGTGCCAGCAGCTTCATGCGGCAGCCCCAGCATTTT. Amino acids: CASSFMRQPQHF.

The chain has TRBV5-6 and TRBJ2-7; 10 bases map to TRBD1. The CDR3 loop spans 17 amino acids. Losses at the gene ends were 3 bases for V and 1 base for J; bases not matched to a gene: 10. Germline CDR1 and CDR2: SGHDT and YYEEEE. CDR3 nucleotide sequence: TGTGCCAGCAGCTCGAGGGACAGGGGCCATTTTTCCTACGAGCAGTACTTC. Translating gives CASSSRDRGHFSYEQYF.

This clonotype was observed a few times. The chain combines TRBV5-1 with TRBJ2-3; D call uncertain. Germline V gene sequence: CDR1 SGHRS, CDR2 YFSETQ. CDR3 length equals 13 residues. V dropped 0 bases and J dropped 2 bases, with 4 bases sitting between them. The CDR3 protein is CASSLDATDTQYF. DNA for the CDR3: TGCGCCAGCAGCTTGGACGCCACAGATACGCAGTATTTT.

This clonotype has ten or more counts. The V gene is TRBV10-3, the J gene TRBJ2-7; no reliable D call. This CDR3 region has 12 residues. CDR1 is ENHRY and CDR2 is SYGVKD in the germline V gene. Between the trimmed V and J ends, which lost 0 bases and 1 base, there was a span of 1 base. The CDR3, as DNA: TGTGCCATCAGTGAGTCGTCCTACGAGCAGTACTTC. It yields the protein CAISESSYEQYF.

The chain combines TRBV3-1 with TRBJ2-5, with D possibly called TRBD1 or TRBD2 (5 bases each). Germline V gene data show CDR1 as LGHDT and CDR2 as YNNKEL (reference sequence). This CDR3 has 15 residues. Trimming shortened V by 0 bases and J by 3 bases, and 11 bases separated the two germline ends. CDR3 DNA sequence: TGTGCCAGCAGCCAAGACCCGGGACCTAAAGAGACCCAGTACTTC. Protein: CASSQDPGPKETQYF.

This chain links TRBV10-3 with TRBJ2-5, with TRBD2 matching over 8 bases. J lost 5 bases, V lost 9 bases, and 11 bases had no gene match. CDR3 length equals 14 residues. In germline, CDR1 is ENHRY, CDR2 SYGVKD. The CDR3 coding sequence is TGTGCCATGTCGCGAGCGGGAGTGATGGAGACCCAGTACTTC. Translation gives CAMSRAGVMETQYF.

The J gene is TRBJ2-1, the V gene TRBV20-1; 8 bases fit TRBD2. This CDR3 spans 14 amino acids. The trim removed 4 bases at V and 4 bases at J, leaving 6 bases unmatched. Per the germline V gene, CDR1 is DFQATT and CDR2 is SNEGSKA (reference sequence). The CDR3, as DNA: TGCAGTGCTATAGCGGGGAGTGCGTACAATGAGCAGTTCTTC. Encoded protein: CSAIAGSAYNEQFF.

V gene TRBV7-9 combines with J gene TRBJ1-1; no clear D. The CDR3 runs 14 residues. Trimming stripped 2 bases from V and 5 bases from J, with 12 bases between. The germline V gene has CDR1 SEHNR and CDR2 FQNEAQ (reference sequence). CDR3 protein: CASSLSWLGTEAFF. In DNA, the CDR3 is TGTGCCAGCAGCTTAAGTTGGTTGGGGACTGAAGCTTTCTTT.

This clonotype appeared a few times. The V and J genes are TRBV20-1 and TRBJ2-2; 7 nucleotides agree with TRBD2. Germline values: CDR1 DFQATT, CDR2 SNEGSKA (reference sequence). J lost 5 bases, V lost 3 bases, and 15 bases had no gene match. The CDR3 consists of 17 residues. The CDR3 region is CSASEASGPRRTGELFF. CDR3 bases: TGCAGTGCTAGCGAGGCTAGCGGACCCCGGAGGACCGGGGAGCTGTTTTTT.

This clonotype was counted a few times. The DNA for the CDR3 is TGTGCCAGCTCACCGGGACAATTTTCGGGCCATGGAAACACCATATATTTT. Translation: CASSPGQFSGHGNTIYF. The J gene is TRBJ1-3, the V gene TRBV18; possibly TRBD1 for D (6 bases). The length of the CDR3 is 17 residues. Germline loops: CDR1 KGHSH, CDR2 LQKENI. Trimming stripped 3 bases from V and 3 bases from J, with 18 bases between.

The chain employs TRBV4-1 and TRBJ1-5; 9 bases line up with TRBD1. The CDR3 totals 18 residues. The junction had 7 bases not matched to a gene; V was cut back by 0 bases and J by 1 base. CDR1 and CDR2 from the germline V gene are MGHRA and YSYEKL. The CDR3 reads CASSQDNRGQGSNQPQHF. The CDR3 DNA is TGCGCCAGCAGCCAAGATAACCGTGGACAGGGGAGCAATCAGCCCCAGCATTTT.

The sample holds a few counts of this clonotype. The genes are TRBV15 and TRBJ2-2; 10 nucleotides line up with TRBD1. With 2 bases clipped from V and 4 bases from J, the junction kept 7 bases outside the gene matches. The germline CDR1 and CDR2 sequences are LNHNV and YYDKDF (reference sequence). The CDR3 extends over 17 amino acids. CDR3 amino acids: CATSRISGTGVTGELFF. The CDR3 nucleotides read TGTGCCACCAGCAGAATTTCCGGGACAGGGGTCACCGGGGAGCTGTTTTTT.

The rearrangement links TRBV6-1 to TRBJ1-2; 8 nucleotides line up with TRBD1. The germline CDR1 and CDR2 sequences are MNHNS and SASEGT. The CDR3 sequence is 18 residues long. The ends lost 7 bases at V and 2 bases at J; junction bases unmatched: 18. As DNA, the CDR3 is TGTGCCAGCAAGAGATTCAGGGGGCGCAACGTCGAGAACTATGGCTACACCTTC. It encodes CASKRFRGRNVENYGYTF.

In DNA, the CDR3 is TGTGCCAGCAGTTTTTGGAGCAGGGGTAATGAGCAGTTCTTC. This sequence encodes CASSFWSRGNEQFF. The chain employs TRBV12-3 or TRBV12-4 and TRBJ2-1; tentatively, D is TRBD1 (6 bases). Trimming stripped 3 bases from V and 7 bases from J, with 13 bases between. This CDR3 has 14 amino acids.

This clonotype was seen more than once but under ten times. An end of the junction does not agree with germline; a read error may underlie this. V usage is TRBV7-8 and J usage is TRBJ2-1; D possibly corresponds to TRBD1 (7 bases). CDR3 length: 11 amino acids. Germline V gives CDR1 SGHVS, CDR2 FQNEAQ. For the CDR3, the DNA is TGTGCCAGCAGCACACAGGGGAGGAGGGTCTTC. Translating gives CASSTQGRRVF.

This chain joins TRBV10-2 and TRBJ2-7; D unclear. The germline CDR1 and CDR2 sequences are WSHSY and SAAADI. This CDR3 contains 14 residues. Trimming removed 2 bases from V and 6 bases from J, with 14 bases in between. The CDR3 bases are TGCGCCAGCAGTGAGGGCAGGATCGGCTCCGAGCAGTACGTC. As protein: CASSEGRIGSEQYV.

In its sample, this clonotype was seen many times. The J gene is TRBJ2-1, the V gene TRBV5-1; 8 bases align to TRBD2. With 2 bases clipped from V and 7 bases from J, the junction kept 5 bases outside the gene matches. Germline V gene lookup returns CDR1 SGHRS and CDR2 YFSETQ. This CDR3 region has 14 residues. CDR3 sequence: CASSLREGRNEQFF. CDR3 DNA: TGCGCCAGCAGCTTACGGGAGGGCCGTAATGAGCAGTTCTTC.

This clonotype occurred many times. V gene TRBV29-1 combines with J gene TRBJ2-3, with 14 bases that match TRBD2. CDR1 and CDR2 from the germline V gene are SQVTM and ANQGSEA. The V gene end was trimmed by 6 bases and the J gene end by 0 bases; junction bases not matched to a gene: 5. The CDR3 totals 16 residues. The CDR3: CSVGTSGGPSTDTQYF. The CDR3 DNA reads TGCAGCGTGGGGACTAGCGGGGGACCAAGCACAGATACGCAGTATTTT.

This chain uses TRBV24-1 with TRBJ2-1, with no clear D. This CDR3 contains 12 residues. V dropped 9 bases and J dropped 6 bases, with 11 bases sitting between them. The germline V gene has CDR1 KGHDR and CDR2 SFDVKD. The CDR3 region is CATRSRTNEQFF. CDR3 bases: TGTGCCACCCGTAGCAGGACCAATGAGCAGTTCTTC.

The rearrangement joins TRBV4-1 to TRBJ2-1, with 9 bases fitting TRBD1. The V segment lost 3 bases and the J segment 8 bases; nucleotides outside the gene matches: 8. Germline V lookup: CDR1 MGHRA, CDR2 YSYEKL. This CDR3 contains 15 residues. CDR3 sequence (DNA): TGCGCCAGCAGCCAGTTAGGGACAGGGAGCGATGAGCAGTTCTTC. It translates to CASSQLGTGSDEQFF.

The V gene is TRBV18, the J gene TRBJ2-6; D not resolved. Germline CDR1 reads KGHSH; CDR2 reads LQKENI. V was shortened by 3 bases and J by 0 bases, with 3 bases between the two germline ends. The length of the CDR3 is 14 residues. CDR3 in amino acids: CASSPDSGANVLTF. Here the CDR3 DNA reads TGTGCCAGCTCACCGGACTCTGGGGCCAACGTCCTGACTTTC. The whole variable domain, remainder taken from reference TRBV18 and TRBJ2-6, is NAGVMQNPRHLVRRRGQEARLRCSPMKGHSHVYWYRQLPEEGLKFMVYLQKENIIDESGMPKERFSAEFPKEGPSILRIQQVVRGDSAAYFCASSPDSGANVLTFGAGSRLTVL.

This clonotype was observed a few times. The V call is TRBV28, the J call TRBJ1-1, with a possible D match to TRBD1 (5 bases). This CDR3 has 15 residues. CDR1 and CDR2 (germline): MDHEN, SYDVKM. The V end was cut by 5 bases, the J end by 0 bases, with 13 bases between. The CDR3 is CASSPGAAMNTEAFF. The CDR3 DNA sequence: TGTGCCAGCAGTCCCGGGGCAGCCATGAACACTGAAGCTTTCTTT. Complete variable domain (other parts from reference TRBV28 and TRBJ1-1): DVKVTQSSRYLVKRTGEKVFLECVQDMDHENMFWYRQDPGLGLRLIYFSYDVKMKEKGDIPEGYSVSREKKERFSLILESASTNQTSMYLCASSPGAAMNTEAFFGQGTRLTVV.

There are a few counts of this clonotype. This chain joins TRBV7-8 and TRBJ2-7; D remains ambiguous. This CDR3 is 13 amino acids long. Germline CDR1 and CDR2: SGHVS and FQNEAQ. V was shortened by 0 bases and J by 2 bases, with 5 bases between the two germline ends. CDR3 nucleotide sequence: TGTGCCAGCAGCTTAGCGGGGACCTACGAGCAGTACGTC. This codes for CASSLAGTYEQYV.